This TCR beta chain was recorded in a study of spatial heterogeneity in lung cancer (dated by TCRdb to the late 2010s). At the level of the whole study: Beta-chain transcripts were consistently detected in greater numbers than alpha-chain transcripts, which likely reflected higher beta-chain transcript abundance. TCR repertoire features were related to nonsynonymous mutation counts determined by whole-exome sequencing of tumor tissue. In non-small cell lung cancer, the study made a quantitative comparison of TCR alpha and beta repertoires among multiple tumor regions, matched nontumor lung and blood. In the raw uncorrected reads, each unique combination of TCR and UMI appeared more than ten times on average. TCR transcript counts in tumor regions correlated strongly with a T cell transcriptional module score from matched bulk RNA-seq. Both alpha and beta chains were TCR-sequenced in approximately 200 tumor regions, some 64 matched nontumor lung samples and roughly 54 PBMC samples obtained at surgery.

V loses 1 base of germline sequence and J loses 2 bases, and the interval between the two ends is 12 bases. The CDR3, cysteine through phenylalanine, is 14 amino acids long. CDR3 DNA is the only sequence kept; it has 42 bases, read in frame from the first base. The germline V gene (reference sequence) specifies DFQATT as CDR1 and SNEGSKA as CDR2. In its sample, this clonotype was seen once. What this receptor recognizes is not known. No base qualities exist here, and no much larger clone lies one base off it. A lone read is weak support. Library preparation employed 5' RACE. Sequencing used a NextSeq 500. To allow correction of PCR and sequencing errors, the TCR library protocol tagged every TCR cDNA molecule with a unique molecular identifier. Per the source publication's procedure: TCR identification, UMI-based error correction and CDR3 extraction were all carried out with Decombinator tools. Expanded TCRs were defined as those above a frequency of 2 per 1,000, corresponding to the top 1% of the tumor frequency distribution. Expanded tumor TCRs were classed as regional if statistically deemed absent (corrected P<0.05) from at least one tumor region, otherwise ubiquitous. Each repertoire was subsampled 100 times to 5,000 TCRs, after which Renyi diversity was computed with the R vegan package. To build CDR3 similarity networks, amino acid triplet string-kernel similarity was used, and CDR3s were connected when their pairwise similarity was above 0.82. TCRdb trimmed public reads at Q25 via fastp, called clones via MiXCR and kept in-frame beta chains. For every CDR3 protein sequence, its rows merge into one entry that carries the most common genes and DNA. TCRdb, not the original authors, processed these V and J calls. The sample records tens of thousands of distinct CDR3 sequences, 15% of which are singletons. Around a third of the sample is in the top ten clones.

According to the study, the label for this sample's time point signals: sample taken at primary tumor resection. The donors were more than 65 patients from the lung TRACERx cohort who had early-stage, untreated non-small cell lung cancer. TCR sequencing used whole RNA extracted from tumor and nontumor lung tissue, or from cryopreserved PBMC samples, without cell sorting. Patients were selected for TCR sequencing only if sufficient RNA was available from at least two tumor regions. Tumor and adjacent nontumor lung specimens were reviewed by a lung pathologist before selection. Paper-wide results and their limitations: A correlation was observed between the number of expanded intratumoral alpha and beta TCRs and the tumor nonsynonymous mutation count. TCR-seq was estimated to cover only approximately 6.6% of tumor T cells for alpha chains and 12% to 15% for beta chains. Additional single-cell paired TCR alpha and beta sequencing was considered necessary to confirm, at a functional level, the hypothesis that regional TCRs recognize regional mutations. The count of ubiquitous expanded TCRs correlated with the count of ubiquitous nonsynonymous mutations, and the count of regional expanded TCRs correlated with the count of regional nonsynonymous mutations.

The chain joins TRBV20-1 to TRBJ2-7; perhaps TRBD1 is the D gene, with 5 bases matching. The sequencing here drew on lung tumor tissue, taken at surgery. This TCR was recovered from a female donor with early-stage non-small cell lung cancer. The nucleotide sequence is given as TGCAGTGCTAGAGTAGGGGCGTGGACCTACGAGCAGTACTTC. This encodes CSARVGAWTYEQYF.